The 9 T cell receptor beta chains reported below all come from one sample, sequenced in a study of T-cell memory formation after mild COVID-19. TCRdb fed the 5' RACE reads into MiXCR, producing one record per CDR3 protein. Of about 130,000 distinct CDR3 sequences listed, 16% are singletons. Sequences were obtained from PBMCs or a T cell subset sorted from them (not recorded which). These receptors were taken from an adult woman who had mild COVID-19 (a few samples of this study predate the infection). Cell type and time point are not known.

This clonotype has only a few counts. In nucleotides, the CDR3 is TGCGCCAGCAGCTTGGCGGGACTAGCGGGGGTAAACACAGATACGCAGTATTTT. Its translation: CASSLAGLAGVNTDTQYF. The chain couples TRBV5-1 to TRBJ2-3, with 14 bases that match TRBD2. The CDR3 sequence is 18 residues long. The junction had 5 bases not matched to a gene; V was cut back by 0 bases and J by 2 bases. The germline V gene encodes CDR1 SGHRS and CDR2 YFSETQ.

The chain is built from TRBV24-1 and TRBJ2-2, with TRBD2 matching over 11 bases. CDR1 and CDR2 from the germline V gene are KGHDR and SFDVKD. Germline trimming cut 0 bases from V and 1 base from J; bases unmatched to any gene: 12. The CDR3 is 21 amino acids. In nucleotides, the CDR3 is TGTGCCACCAGTGATTTGCGGGGGCTAGCGGGAGGATTACGGAACACCGGGGAGCTGTTTTTT. This sequence encodes CATSDLRGLAGGLRNTGELFF.

This sequence joins TRBV12-3 or TRBV12-4 and TRBJ2-3, with 9 bases matching TRBD2. Germline trimming cut 6 bases from V and 1 base from J; bases unmatched to any gene: 5. The CDR3 covers 15 residues. Here the CDR3 DNA reads TGTGCCAGCAGCTTACAGCGGGGGGGCACAGATACGCAGTATTTT. It is translated as CASSLQRGGTDTQYF.

The chain links TRBV3-1 to TRBJ2-6; the D is unclear. The germline gives CDR1 LGHDT, CDR2 YNNKEL (reference sequence). The ends were cut back, 1 base at V and 2 bases at J, with 9 bases in the middle. This CDR3 has 16 amino acids. CDR3 loop: CASSQVPGAGANVLTF. CDR3 bases: TGTGCCAGCAGCCAAGTCCCCGGTGCTGGGGCCAACGTCCTGACTTTC.

This chain connects TRBV9 to TRBJ2-3; 14 bases align to TRBD2. Germline CDR1 is SGDLS and CDR2 is YYNGEE. Trimming at V came to 2 bases and at J to 2 bases, leaving 10 bases not matched to a gene. The CDR3 covers 19 residues. The CDR3 protein is CASSVGLAGGVENTDTQYF. The CDR3 DNA reads TGTGCCAGCAGCGTTGGACTAGCGGGAGGAGTTGAGAACACAGATACGCAGTATTTT.

This clonotype was seen repeatedly, ten times or more. This chain connects TRBV5-4 to TRBJ1-1; a possible D gene is TRBD1 (5 bases). The V and J ends lost 0 bases and 2 bases respectively, with 8 bases between them. CDR3 size: 14 residues. CDR1 and CDR2 (germline): SGHNT, YYREEE (reference sequence). CDR3: CASSLETGNTEAFF. The CDR3 DNA is TGTGCCAGCAGCTTGGAAACAGGCAACACTGAAGCTTTCTTT.

This clonotype has just a few counts. The chain is built from TRBV6-2 or TRBV6-3 and TRBJ2-1, with a weak D call TRBD2 (5 bases). Germline CDR1 reads MNHEY; CDR2 reads SVGEGT. V dropped 6 bases and J dropped 8 bases, with 20 bases sitting between them. The CDR3 contains 15 residues. CDR3 residues: CASSPSLWVLDEQFF. The CDR3 DNA follows: TGTGCCAGCAGCCCTAGCCTGTGGGTTCTCGATGAGCAGTTCTTC.

This clonotype has more than one count but fewer than ten. The chain is built from TRBV9 and TRBJ1-5, with 9 bases that match TRBD1. The CDR3 covers 14 residues. J lost 5 bases, V lost 3 bases, and 3 bases had no gene match. Germline V gives CDR1 SGDLS, CDR2 YYNGEE. In DNA, the CDR3 is TGTGCCAGCAGCGATCGGACAGGGGATCAGCCCCAGCATTTT. Amino acids: CASSDRTGDQPQHF.

The V gene is TRBV5-4, the J gene TRBJ1-6; the match to TRBD1 covers 9 bases. J was trimmed by 10 bases and V by 3 bases; bases with no gene match: 11. CDR1 is SGHNT and CDR2 is YYREEE in the germline V gene (reference sequence). The CDR3 loop spans 16 amino acids. CDR3 sequence (DNA): TGTGCCAGCAGCTCACACCCAGGGACAGGGCAATCACCCCTCCACTTT. This encodes CASSSHPGTGQSPLHF.